A single sample gave rise to the 28 T cell receptor beta chains below, sequenced in a study of technical replicates of blood from a few donors. Measured with immunoSEQ multiplex PCR; TCRdb has only the in-frame clones, and not every one. The sample carries 75,000 to 100,000 clones, roughly 94% recorded once. The sample comprised T cells isolated from PBMCs. The receptor set was obtained from a human donor in good health.

The V gene is TRBV7-8, the J gene TRBJ1-4; D gene unclear. Germline V gives CDR1 SGHVS, CDR2 FQNEAQ. The CDR3 covers 13 residues. The V end was cut by 3 bases, the J end by 7 bases, with 9 bases between. The CDR3 protein is CASSLGVGEKLFF. CDR3 in DNA: TGTGCCAGCAGCTTGGGAGTCGGTGAAAAACTGTTTTTT.

This clone has just one count. The V call is TRBV19, the J call TRBJ2-3; 9 positions agree with TRBD2. Germline-derived CDR1 and CDR2 are LNHDA and SQIVND (reference sequence). This CDR3 has 15 residues. The V and J ends lost 6 bases and 2 bases, in that order; junction bases with no gene match: 6. The CDR3 DNA follows: TGTGCCAGTAGCTTAGCGGGGGCCTACACAGATACGCAGTATTTT. It encodes CASSLAGAYTDTQYF. Combining the CDR3 with reference TRBV19 and TRBJ2-3 gives the whole variable domain DGGITQSPKYLFRKEGQNVTLSCEQNLNHDAMYWYRQDPGQGLRLIYYSQIVNDFQKGDIAEGYSVSREKKESFPLTVTSAQKNPTAFYLCASSLAGAYTDTQYFGPGTRLTVL.

The rearrangement joins TRBV6-1 to TRBJ2-1; D is uncertain. The length of the CDR3 is 12 residues. Trimming took off 3 bases at V and 7 bases at J, with 7 bases between the two ends. The germline CDR1 and CDR2 sequences are MNHNS and SASEGT. This CDR3 is CASSEALNEQFF. CDR3 nucleotide sequence: TGTGCCAGCAGTGAGGCCTTAAATGAGCAGTTCTTC.

In this sample, this clone turned up once. The chain uses TRBV7-9 and TRBJ2-3; tentatively, D is TRBD1 (5 bases). The CDR3 is 16 residues long. Germline CDR1 SEHNR, CDR2 FQNEAQ (reference sequence). Deletions cut 4 bases from V and 5 bases from J, with 19 bases between. The CDR3 loop is CASSSRDSRRQDTQYF. CDR3 DNA sequence: TGTGCCAGCAGCTCCCGAGACAGTAGACGGCAAGATACGCAGTATTTT.

This chain uses TRBV5-1 with TRBJ1-5, with 7 bases identical to TRBD1. V dropped 4 bases and J dropped 7; count of bases not matched to a gene: 5. The CDR3 runs 13 residues. The V gene's germline CDR1 is SGHRS and CDR2 YFSETQ. The CDR3 is CASSMTGLQPQHF. CDR3 DNA sequence: TGCGCCAGCAGCATGACAGGGCTGCAGCCCCAGCATTTT.

As for this clone: The junction departs from germline at one end; a sequencing error may be responsible. The chain links TRBV13 to TRBJ2-1; 8 bases are shared with TRBD1. This CDR3 is built from 12 residues. The germline V gene encodes CDR1 PRHDT and CDR2 FYEKMQ (reference sequence). The CDR3 protein is CASSLEGQVGVF. DNA of the CDR3: TGTGCCAGCAGCTTGGAGGGACAGGTTGGCGTCTTC.

This rearrangement joins TRBV7-9 to TRBJ1-1, with D possibly matching TRBD1 (5 bases). The CDR3 contains 17 residues. Per germline, CDR1 SEHNR and CDR2 FQNEAQ (reference sequence). Trimming pared 5 bases from V and 6 bases from J, leaving 25 bases between. CDR3 protein: CASSQIPVLGHLPEAFF. In nucleotides, the CDR3 is TGTGCCAGCAGCCAAATCCCCGTATTAGGACATTTGCCTGAAGCTTTCTTT.

The V and J genes are TRBV9 and TRBJ1-1; weak D call: TRBD1 (5 bases). V was clipped by 3 bases and J by 0 bases, with 9 bases between them. Germline CDR1 and CDR2: SGDLS and YYNGEE. This CDR3 region has 14 residues. The chain's CDR3 is CASSGGHLNTEAFF. DNA for the CDR3: TGTGCCAGCAGCGGAGGACACCTGAACACTGAAGCTTTCTTT.

The chain uses TRBV28 and TRBJ2-7; the D is unclear. V lost 5 bases, J lost 1 base, and 9 bases lay in between. Germline V gives CDR1 MDHEN, CDR2 SYDVKM. The CDR3 covers 13 residues. The CDR3 loop is CASSPVLSYEQYF. CDR3 DNA: TGTGCCAGCAGTCCGGTCTTATCCTACGAGCAGTACTTC.

The genes are TRBV30 and TRBJ1-6; 7 nucleotides align to TRBD1. CDR1 is GTSNPN and CDR2 is SVGIG in the germline V gene (reference sequence). Unmatched junction bases numbered 17, after V lost 0 bases and J lost 6 bases. The CDR3 contains 19 residues. The CDR3 reads CAWSVPLGVWGQSNSPLHF. CDR3 in DNA: TGTGCCTGGAGTGTACCTCTTGGGGTCTGGGGACAGAGTAATTCACCCCTCCACTTT.

The chain joins TRBV6-1 to TRBJ2-3; 10 bases are shared with TRBD2. Germline trimming cut 4 bases from V and 2 bases from J; bases unmatched to any gene: 12. This CDR3 has 18 residues. Germline CDR1 MNHNS, CDR2 SASEGT. CDR3 loop: CASSGDWTSGTITDTQYF. Here the CDR3 DNA reads TGTGCCAGCAGTGGAGACTGGACTAGCGGTACGATCACAGATACGCAGTATTTT.

Comments on this clone: Other DNA sequences in this sample translate to the same CDR3. The gene calls are TRBV6-5 and TRBJ1-5, with 7 bases matching TRBD1. The CDR3 has 13 amino acids. Germline lookup yields CDR1 MNHEY and CDR2 SVGAGI. V trimming: 5 bases; J trimming: 4 bases; junction bases outside the gene matches: 2. In DNA form, the CDR3 reads TGTGCCAGCAGTAACAGGGGTAATCAGCCCCAGCATTTT. Its translation: CASSNRGNQPQHF.

This clone was seen once. This rearrangement joins TRBV15 to TRBJ1-5, with D uncertain. Germline V lookup: CDR1 LNHNV, CDR2 YYDKDF (reference sequence). The V end was cut by 1 base, the J end by 5 bases, with 9 bases between. CDR3 length: 14 residues. CDR3 nucleotide sequence: TGTGCCACCAGCAGAGTTGATCGAGATCAGCCCCAGCATTTT. Its protein is CATSRVDRDQPQHF.

The chain recombines TRBV4-1 with TRBJ1-5, with D possibly matching TRBD1 (5 bases). V dropped 4 bases and J dropped 4 bases, with 11 bases sitting between them. The germline gives CDR1 MGHRA, CDR2 YSYEKL. The CDR3 has 14 residues. The CDR3 DNA reads as TGCGCCAGCAGCCGCCTGGGGGGAAATCAGCCCCAGCATTTT. It encodes CASSRLGGNQPQHF.

The gene calls are TRBV2 and TRBJ1-4, with a possible D match to TRBD1 (6 bases). The length of the CDR3 is 15 residues. Germline V gene sequence: CDR1 SNHLY, CDR2 FYNNEI. V was clipped by 5 bases and J by 5 bases, with 15 bases between them. The CDR3 DNA follows: TGTGCCAGCAGTACCCGGACAGCTAAAAATGAAAAACTGTTTTTT. Amino acids: CASSTRTAKNEKLFF.

This sequence joins TRBV2 and TRBJ2-1; 9 bases are a match to TRBD2. The CDR3 covers 15 residues. Germline CDR1 SNHLY, CDR2 FYNNEI. Trimming at V came to 9 bases and at J to 8 bases, leaving 14 bases not matched to a gene. Here the CDR3 DNA reads TGTGCCAGGAAAACCGGGACTAGCAACTTCCATGAGCAGTTCTTC. This sequence encodes CARKTGTSNFHEQFF.

This chain links TRBV30 with TRBJ1-6; D not resolved. Germline assignment: CDR1 GTSNPN and CDR2 SVGIG (reference sequence). The CDR3 is 11 amino acids. Trimming pared 3 bases from V and 8 bases from J, leaving 5 bases between. The CDR3 nucleotides are TGTGCCTGGAGGGCATATTCACCCCTCCACTTT. Amino acid sequence: CAWRAYSPLHF.

In this sample, this clone turned up once. The V call is TRBV5-6, the J call TRBJ2-7; 8 bases are a match to TRBD1. Unmatched junction bases numbered 5, after V lost 0 bases and J lost 6 bases. Germline loops: CDR1 SGHDT, CDR2 YYEEEE. This CDR3 region has 14 residues. The CDR3, as DNA: TGTGCCAGCAGCTTGGGGACAGGGACAGGCGAGCAGTACTTC. Protein: CASSLGTGTGEQYF.

J is TRBJ2-6 and V is TRBV13; D unresolved. V lost 2 bases and J lost 0, with 17 bases in between. The germline V gene has CDR1 PRHDT and CDR2 FYEKMQ (reference sequence). The length of the CDR3 is 19 residues. CDR3 region: CASSLSSKLHHSGANVLTF. The CDR3 DNA follows: TGTGCCAGCAGCTTAAGTAGCAAACTACACCACTCTGGGGCCAACGTCCTGACTTTC.

The gene calls are TRBV7-2 and TRBJ1-5, with D possibly TRBD1 on 6 matching bases. The CDR3 runs to 16 residues. Germline assignment: CDR1 SGHTA and CDR2 FQGNSA. The V end lost 10 bases, the J end lost 1 base, and 20 bases lay between the germline ends. This CDR3 is CATRRHLTGSNQPQHF. As DNA, the CDR3 is TGTGCCACCCGCCGCCACTTGACAGGCAGCAATCAGCCCCAGCATTTT.

The chain joins TRBV27 to TRBJ1-2; a possible D gene is TRBD1 (5 bases). This CDR3 has 16 amino acids. The germline gives CDR1 MNHEY, CDR2 SMNVEV (reference sequence). V lost 0 bases and J 6 bases, leaving 17 bases between the germline ends. DNA of the CDR3: TGTGCCAGCAGTTTATCGAGGCCCCAGGGCCCTGATGGCTACACCTTC. It is translated as CASSLSRPQGPDGYTF.

This sequence joins TRBV13 and TRBJ2-5, with D hard to call. The CDR3 contains 14 residues. V was shortened by 1 base and J by 1 base, with 7 bases between the two germline ends. Germline V CDR1 and CDR2: PRHDT, FYEKMQ (reference sequence). CDR3 region: CASSLVGTQETQYF. The CDR3 coding sequence is TGTGCCAGCAGCTTAGTTGGCACCCAAGAGACCCAGTACTTC.

The chain is built from TRBV29-1 and TRBJ1-2, with a tentative D call TRBD1 (6 bases). The germline V gene encodes CDR1 SQVTM and CDR2 ANQGSEA. V was trimmed by 5 bases and J by 0 bases, leaving 10 bases between them. This CDR3 is built from 13 residues. This chain's CDR3 is CSVRDTANYGYTF. CDR3 in DNA: TGCAGCGTTCGGGACACAGCTAACTATGGCTACACCTTC.

J is TRBJ1-1 and V is TRBV5-1; 8 nucleotides match TRBD1. This CDR3 is built from 14 residues. The junction had 3 bases not matched to a gene; V was cut back by 1 base and J by 4 bases. Germline V gene lookup returns CDR1 SGHRS and CDR2 YFSETQ. This CDR3 reads CASSLTGGLTEAFF. CDR3 sequence (DNA): TGCGCCAGCAGCTTGACAGGGGGGCTCACTGAAGCTTTCTTT. The full variable domain, completed using reference TRBV5-1 and TRBJ1-1, is KAGVTQTPRYLIKTRGQQVTLSCSPISGHRSVSWYQQTPGQGLQFLFEYFSETQRNKGNFPGRFSGRQFSNSRSEMNVSTLELGDSALYLCASSLTGGLTEAFFGQGTRLTVV.

Turning to this clone: Within the sample, other DNA sequences also encode this same CDR3. This chain links TRBV5-1 with TRBJ1-3, with no clear D. CDR1 SGHRS and CDR2 YFSETQ come from the germline V gene. The CDR3 has 14 residues. With 0 bases removed from V and 0 bases from J, the gap between germline ends came to 4 bases. CDR3 bases: TGCGCCAGCAGCTTGGGCAGCTCTGGAAACACCATATATTTT. It codes for CASSLGSSGNTIYF.

This clone was observed once. The V call is TRBV2, the J call TRBJ2-1; 10 nucleotides agree with TRBD2. Germline CDR1 and CDR2: SNHLY and FYNNEI. The junction had 8 bases not matched to a gene; V was cut back by 8 bases and J by 4 bases. The CDR3 contains 15 residues. The CDR3 loop is CASRGIAGGYNEQFF. The CDR3 coding sequence is TGTGCCAGCCGGGGCATAGCGGGAGGATACAATGAGCAGTTCTTC.

DNA of the CDR3: TGTGCCAGCAGCTTAGATTCTTCTTCGGATACGCAGTATTTT. It specifies CASSLDSSSDTQYF. This chain uses TRBV7-7 with TRBJ2-3; no reliable D call. V was pared by 1 base and J by 6 bases, with 11 bases between. Germline CDR1 reads SSHAT; CDR2 reads FNYEAQ (reference sequence). The CDR3 spans 14 residues.

V gene TRBV18 combines with J gene TRBJ1-5; D gene ambiguous. Between the trimmed V and J ends, which lost 2 bases and 2 bases, there was a span of 13 bases. This CDR3 region has 16 residues. Germline assignment: CDR1 KGHSH and CDR2 LQKENI. The CDR3 here is CASSPVAPMRNQPQHF. The DNA for the CDR3 is TGTGCCAGCTCACCAGTAGCCCCAATGCGCAATCAGCCCCAGCATTTT.